This TCR beta chain comes out of a study of cytomegalovirus exposure and HLA in healthy donors. The overall study: A subsequent analysis reported that the 95 to 150 validation repertoires were produced on the same platform that had also been used for the 666 first-cohort repertoires. Study-wide results and limits: A later analysis found first-cohort TCR clusters tended to co-occur in the approximately 110 validation repertoires. Most observed TCR sequences were rare, whereas some public TCRs were detected in many donors.

TCRdb's copy holds only in-frame clones and misses some; the assay was immunoSEQ multiplex PCR. The sample has more than 200,000 clones; about 90% are singletons. V shed 5 bases, J shed 5 bases, and the junction held 3 bases outside the gene matches. Germline values: CDR1 MDHEN, CDR2 SYDVKM. The CDR3 loop spans 12 amino acids. Regarding this clone: The antigen is not known.

The donors were part of the validation cohort, which consisted of over a hundred subjects and was separate from the first cohort of about 650 subjects. The rearrangement links TRBV28 to TRBJ2-7; 7 bases agree with TRBD1. The receptor's source is a man younger than 35 in good health and CMV-seropositive. Sequenced material: PBMCs. The CDR3 loop reads CASSPTGDEQYF. The CDR3 DNA follows: TGTGCCAGCAGTCCCACAGGGGACGAGCAGTACTTC.